This TCR beta chain was obtained from a study of PD-L1 blockade in urothelial cancer. The overall study: Counts from blood samples showed a median of around 150,000 T cells.

Germline CDR1 reads MNHEY; CDR2 reads SMNVEV (reference sequence). The CDR3 contains 15 residues. The V segment lost 3 bases and the J segment 4 bases; nucleotides outside the gene matches: 2. Assay used: immunoSEQ multiplex PCR; TCRdb lists only in-frame clones, some missing. Of 24,000 or so clones detected, around 90% appear once; the ten largest clones hold roughly 3.2%. The V gene is TRBV27, the J gene TRBJ2-2; the match to TRBD2 covers 10 bases. The sequences come from PBMCs, collected around atezolizumab (anti-PD-L1) treatment. This clonotype was sampled from a man aged 50 to 59 with urothelial cancer. The CDR3: CASSFSGRFTGELFF. The CDR3 nucleotides are TGTGCCAGCAGTTTTAGCGGGAGGTTCACCGGGGAGCTGTTTTTT.